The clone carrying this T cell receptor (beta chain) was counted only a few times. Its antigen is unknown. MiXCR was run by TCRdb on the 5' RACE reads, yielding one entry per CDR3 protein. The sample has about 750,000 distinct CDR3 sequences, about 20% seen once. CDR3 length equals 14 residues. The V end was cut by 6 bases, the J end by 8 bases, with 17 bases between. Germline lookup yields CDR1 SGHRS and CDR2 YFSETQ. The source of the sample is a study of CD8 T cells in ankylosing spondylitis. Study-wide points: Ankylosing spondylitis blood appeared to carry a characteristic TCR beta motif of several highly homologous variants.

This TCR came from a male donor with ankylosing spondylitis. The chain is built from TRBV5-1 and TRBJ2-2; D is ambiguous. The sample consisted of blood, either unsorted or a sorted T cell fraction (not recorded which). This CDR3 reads CASNLNPSAGELFF. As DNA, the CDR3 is TGCGCCAGCAACCTTAACCCTTCCGCGGGGGAGCTGTTTTTT.